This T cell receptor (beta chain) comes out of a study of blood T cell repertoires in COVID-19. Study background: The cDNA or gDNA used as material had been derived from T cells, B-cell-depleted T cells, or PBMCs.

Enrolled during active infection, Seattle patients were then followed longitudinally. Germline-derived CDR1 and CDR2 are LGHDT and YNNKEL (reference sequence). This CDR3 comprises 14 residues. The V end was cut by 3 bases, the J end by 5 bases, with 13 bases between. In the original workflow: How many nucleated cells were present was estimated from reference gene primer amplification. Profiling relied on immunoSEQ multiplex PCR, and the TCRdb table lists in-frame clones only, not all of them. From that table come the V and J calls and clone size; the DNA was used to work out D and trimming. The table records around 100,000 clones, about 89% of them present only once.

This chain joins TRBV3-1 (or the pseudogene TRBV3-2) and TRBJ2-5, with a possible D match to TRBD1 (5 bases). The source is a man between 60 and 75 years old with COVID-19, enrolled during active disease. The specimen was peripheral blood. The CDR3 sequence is CASSHYQGRETQYF. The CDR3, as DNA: TGTGCCAGCAGCCATTACCAGGGAAGGGAGACCCAGTACTTC.